This T cell receptor beta chain was recorded in a study of T-cell memory formation after mild COVID-19. General study points: CD4/CD8 balance characterized clones contracting day 15 to 85, and CD4+ skew characterized later expanders. Mainly CM and EM harbored the contracting CD4+ clones; mainly EMRA harbored the CD8+ ones. Some clones that responded turned up in pre-infection memory, which suggests that cross-reactive memory joined in.

Details on this clonotype: Its specificity is not known.

J lost 8 bases, V lost 8 bases, and 13 bases had no gene match. Germline V gene lookup returns CDR1 SGHVS and CDR2 FQNEAQ. CDR3 length equals 15 residues. After 5'RACE with constant-segment primers, TCR alpha and TCR beta cDNA libraries carrying sample barcodes and UMIs were obtained. TCRdb re-derived calls from the 5' RACE reads in MiXCR, one entry per CDR3 protein. The sample has 400,000 to 500,000 distinct CDR3 sequences; 20% are singletons. This receptor was taken from an adult woman who had mild COVID-19 (a few samples of this study predate the infection). Cell type and time point are not known. Input material: PBMCs or a T cell subset sorted from them (not recorded which). This sequence joins TRBV7-8 and TRBJ2-1; the match to TRBD2 covers 9 bases. CDR3: CASGYMAGGPHEQFF. The CDR3 nucleotides read TGTGCCAGCGGATACATGGCGGGAGGGCCCCATGAGCAGTTCTTC.